This T cell receptor (beta chain) originates from a study of molecular identifiers for immune sequencing clone quantification. Germline V gene lookup returns CDR1 SGHRS and CDR2 YFSETQ. The CDR3 sequence is 14 residues long. The V gene lost 1 base and the J gene lost 7 bases, with 12 bases spanning the gap. Previously published methods and listed TCR primers were used for the bulk TCR libraries. Each CDR3 protein is one row after TCRdb ran MiXCR on the PCR reads. The sample yields hundreds of thousands of distinct CDR3 sequences, roughly 27% seen once. The sample taken for sequencing was naive CD8+ T cells from blood, with Jurkat cell RNA spiked in. The subset is: FACS-sorted CD8+CD4-CCR7+CD45RA+ naive T cells. The receptor's source is a human donor in good health. Some libraries in this study had Jurkat cell RNA spiked in. V usage is TRBV5-1 and J usage is TRBJ2-1, with D tentatively TRBD1 or TRBD2 (6 bases each). CDR3 residues: CASSLWGATNEQFF. The CDR3 coding sequence is TGCGCCAGCAGCTTGTGGGGGGCTACGAATGAGCAGTTCTTC.